The source of this T cell receptor beta chain is a study of cytomegalovirus exposure and HLA in healthy donors. Germline V gene sequence: CDR1 SNHLY, CDR2 FYNNEI. The germline V and J ends were trimmed by 4 bases and 5 bases, with 5 bases remaining between them. The CDR3 consists of 11 residues. This clone was detected once. Primers: 60 Vbeta forward and 13 Jbeta reverse. Assay: immunoSEQ multiplex PCR; the TCRdb copy retains only in-frame clones and omits some. Found here are about 160,000 clones, around 85% of them singletons; the top ten hold 1%. The source of this sequence is a boy between 2 and 15 years old in good health and CMV-seronegative. The chain combines TRBV2 with TRBJ1-2; D gene uncertain. Sequences were obtained from PBMCs. The CDR3 DNA follows: TGTGCCAGCAGTGCTGTATATGGCTACACCTTC. Its translation: CASSAVYGYTF. The variable domain in full, with the rest retrieved from reference TRBV2 and TRBJ1-2, is EPEVTQTPSHQVTQMGQEVILRCVPISNHLYFYWYRQILGQKVEFLVSFYNNEISEKSEIFDDQFSVERPDGSNFTLKIRSTKLEDSAMYFCASSAVYGYTFGSGTRLTVV.